This TCR beta chain was sequenced during a study of blood T cell repertoires in COVID-19. Across the whole study: Samples representing acute and convalescent COVID-19 were sourced from the United States, Italy and Spain. The cDNA or gDNA used as material had been derived from T cells, B-cell-depleted T cells, or PBMCs.

Original processing methods: Estimated nucleated cell counts came from reference gene primer amplification. Data came from immunoSEQ multiplex PCR; TCRdb stores just in-frame clones and leaves some out. The V and J calls and clone size are taken from that table; D and trimming were inferred from the DNA. The table includes 80,000 or so clones, 80% to 90% detected once. The material sequenced was peripheral blood. This clonotype was obtained from a human donor in a cohort sampled during active COVID-19.

The CDR3, as DNA: TGTGCCAGCACCCGAGGGGGGGTCGGGCAGTTCTTC. Translation: CASTRGGVGQFF. The chain couples TRBV3-1 (or the pseudogene TRBV3-2) to TRBJ2-1, with D maybe TRBD2 (7 bases). Germline CDR1 LGHDT, CDR2 YNNKEL (reference sequence). This CDR3 contains 12 residues. Trimming left V 7 bases short and J 12 bases short, with 16 bases between.